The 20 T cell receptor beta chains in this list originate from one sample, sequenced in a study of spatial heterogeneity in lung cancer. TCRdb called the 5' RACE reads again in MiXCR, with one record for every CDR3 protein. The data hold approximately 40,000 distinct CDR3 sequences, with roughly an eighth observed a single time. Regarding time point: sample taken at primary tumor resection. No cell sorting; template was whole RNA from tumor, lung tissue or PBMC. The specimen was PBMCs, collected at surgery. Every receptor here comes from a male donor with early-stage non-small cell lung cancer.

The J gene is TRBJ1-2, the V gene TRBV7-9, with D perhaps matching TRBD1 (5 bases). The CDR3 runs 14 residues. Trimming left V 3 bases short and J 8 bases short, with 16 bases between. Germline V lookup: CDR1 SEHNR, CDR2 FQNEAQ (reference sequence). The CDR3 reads CASSLDDSHGGYTF. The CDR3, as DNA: TGTGCCAGCAGCTTGGATGACAGTCATGGCGGCTACACCTTC.

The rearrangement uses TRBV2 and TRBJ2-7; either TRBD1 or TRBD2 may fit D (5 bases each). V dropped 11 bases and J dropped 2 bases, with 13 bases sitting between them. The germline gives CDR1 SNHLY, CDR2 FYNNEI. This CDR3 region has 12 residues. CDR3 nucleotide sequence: TGTGCCGGTAGGGACCTGACCTACGAGCAGTACTTC. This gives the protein CAGRDLTYEQYF.

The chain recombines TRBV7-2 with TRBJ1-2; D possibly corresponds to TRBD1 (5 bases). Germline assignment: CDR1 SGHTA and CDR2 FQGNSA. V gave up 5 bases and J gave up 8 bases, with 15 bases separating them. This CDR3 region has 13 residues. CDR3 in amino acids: CASSVGATQGYTF. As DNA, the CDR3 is TGTGCCAGCAGCGTAGGGGCGACTCAGGGCTACACCTTC.

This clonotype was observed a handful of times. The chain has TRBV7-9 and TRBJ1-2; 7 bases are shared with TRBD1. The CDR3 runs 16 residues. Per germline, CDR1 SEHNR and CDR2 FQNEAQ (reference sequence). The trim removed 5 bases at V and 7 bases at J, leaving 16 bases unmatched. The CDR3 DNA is TGTGCCAGCAGCCCCTTTCAAACTTCGACAGGGAGTGGCTACACCTTC. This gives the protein CASSPFQTSTGSGYTF.

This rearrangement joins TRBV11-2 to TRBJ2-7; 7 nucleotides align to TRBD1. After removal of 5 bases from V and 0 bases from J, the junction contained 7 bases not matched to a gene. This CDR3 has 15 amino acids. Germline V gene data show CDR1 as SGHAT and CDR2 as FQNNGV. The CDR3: CASSPNPGGSYEQYF. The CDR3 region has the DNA TGTGCCAGCAGCCCGAATCCAGGGGGCTCCTACGAGCAGTACTTC.

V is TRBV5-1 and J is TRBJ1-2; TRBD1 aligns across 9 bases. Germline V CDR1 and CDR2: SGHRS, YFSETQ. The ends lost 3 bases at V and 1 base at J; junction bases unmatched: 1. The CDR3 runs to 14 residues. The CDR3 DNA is TGCGCCAGCAGCTGGGGACAGGGTAACTATGGCTACACCTTC. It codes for CASSWGQGNYGYTF.

The DNA for the CDR3 is TGTGCCAGCAGCCTGAATTGGCACAGGGGTAGTGAGACCCAGTACTTC. Translation gives CASSLNWHRGSETQYF. The chain joins TRBV21-1 to TRBJ2-5; the listed D gene, TRBD1, was not tested against the DNA. TRBV21-1 is deemed a pseudogene. The CDR3 length is 16 residues.

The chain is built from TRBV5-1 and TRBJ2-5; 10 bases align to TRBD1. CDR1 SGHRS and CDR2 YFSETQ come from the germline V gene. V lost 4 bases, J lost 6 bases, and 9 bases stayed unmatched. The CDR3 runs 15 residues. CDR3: CASSPTGGTVKTQYF. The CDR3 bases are TGCGCCAGCAGCCCGACAGGGGGCACAGTAAAGACCCAGTACTTC.

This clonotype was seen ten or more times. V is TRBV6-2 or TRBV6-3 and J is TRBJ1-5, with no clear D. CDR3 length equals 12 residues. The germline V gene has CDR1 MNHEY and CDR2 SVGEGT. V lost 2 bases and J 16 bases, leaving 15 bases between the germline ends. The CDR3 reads CASSYPEPACHF. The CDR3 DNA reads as TGTGCCAGCAGTTACCCTGAACCCGCTTGTCATTTT.

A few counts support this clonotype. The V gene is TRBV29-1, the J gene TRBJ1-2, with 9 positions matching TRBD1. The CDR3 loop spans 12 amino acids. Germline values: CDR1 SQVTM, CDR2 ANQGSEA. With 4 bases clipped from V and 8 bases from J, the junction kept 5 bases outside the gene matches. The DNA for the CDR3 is TGCAGCGTTGGGGACAGGGCTCCCGGCTACACCTTC. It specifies CSVGDRAPGYTF. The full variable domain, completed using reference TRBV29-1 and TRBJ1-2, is SAVISQKPSRDICQRGTSLTIQCQVDSQVTMMFWYRQQPGQSLTLIATANQGSEATYESGFVIDKFPISRPNLTFSTLTVSNMSPEDSSIYLCSVGDRAPGYTFGSGTRLTVV.

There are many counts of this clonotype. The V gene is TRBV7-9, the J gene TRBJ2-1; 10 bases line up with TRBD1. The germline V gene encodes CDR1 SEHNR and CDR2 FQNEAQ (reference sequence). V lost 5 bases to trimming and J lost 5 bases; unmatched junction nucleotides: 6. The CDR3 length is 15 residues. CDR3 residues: CASSLMGQGNNEQFF. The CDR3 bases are TGTGCCAGCAGCCTGATGGGACAGGGGAACAATGAGCAGTTCTTC.

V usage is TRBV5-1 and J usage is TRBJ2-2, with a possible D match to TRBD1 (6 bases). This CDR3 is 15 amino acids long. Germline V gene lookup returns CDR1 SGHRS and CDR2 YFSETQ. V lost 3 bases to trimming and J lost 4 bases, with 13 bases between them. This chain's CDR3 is CASSYRGQSTGELFF. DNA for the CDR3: TGCGCCAGCAGCTACCGAGGACAGAGCACCGGGGAGCTGTTTTTT.

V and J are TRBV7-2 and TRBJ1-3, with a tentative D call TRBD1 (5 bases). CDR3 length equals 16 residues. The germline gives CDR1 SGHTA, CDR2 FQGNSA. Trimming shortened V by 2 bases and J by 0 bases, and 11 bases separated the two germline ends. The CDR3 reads CASSLRTGNSGNTIYF. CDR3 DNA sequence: TGTGCCAGCAGCTTAAGAACAGGCAACTCTGGAAACACCATATATTTT.

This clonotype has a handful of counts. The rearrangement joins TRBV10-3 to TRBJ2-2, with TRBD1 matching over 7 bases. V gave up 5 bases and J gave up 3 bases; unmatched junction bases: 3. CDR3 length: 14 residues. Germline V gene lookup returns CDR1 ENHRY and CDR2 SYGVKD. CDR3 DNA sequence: TGTGCCATCAGTAACAGGGGCGACACCGGGGAGCTGTTTTTT. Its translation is CAISNRGDTGELFF.

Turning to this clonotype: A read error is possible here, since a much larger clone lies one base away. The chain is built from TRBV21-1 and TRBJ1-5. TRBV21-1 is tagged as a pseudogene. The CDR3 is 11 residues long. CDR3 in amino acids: CASSKVRPRHF. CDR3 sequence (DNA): TGTGCCAGCAGCAAAGTGAGGCCCCGGCATTTT.

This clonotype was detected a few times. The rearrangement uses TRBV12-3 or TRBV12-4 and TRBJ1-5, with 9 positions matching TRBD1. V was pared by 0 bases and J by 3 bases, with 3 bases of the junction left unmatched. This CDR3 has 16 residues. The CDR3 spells CASSLAGQGLNQPQHF. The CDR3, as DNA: TGTGCCAGCAGTTTAGCGGGACAGGGACTCAATCAGCCCCAGCATTTT.

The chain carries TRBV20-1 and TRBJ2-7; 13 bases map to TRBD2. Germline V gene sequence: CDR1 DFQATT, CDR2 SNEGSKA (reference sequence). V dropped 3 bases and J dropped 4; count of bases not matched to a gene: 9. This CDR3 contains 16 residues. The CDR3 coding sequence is TGCAGTGCTAGGGCGGGGACTAGCGGGGATCCTTACGAGCAGTACTTC. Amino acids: CSARAGTSGDPYEQYF.

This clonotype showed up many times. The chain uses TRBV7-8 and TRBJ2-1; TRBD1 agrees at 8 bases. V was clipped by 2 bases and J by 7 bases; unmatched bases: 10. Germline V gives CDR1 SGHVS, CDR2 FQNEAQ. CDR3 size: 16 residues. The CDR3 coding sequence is TGTGCCAGCAGCTTATTGACAGGGGCTCCTGGAAATGAGCAGTTCTTC. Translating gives CASSLLTGAPGNEQFF.

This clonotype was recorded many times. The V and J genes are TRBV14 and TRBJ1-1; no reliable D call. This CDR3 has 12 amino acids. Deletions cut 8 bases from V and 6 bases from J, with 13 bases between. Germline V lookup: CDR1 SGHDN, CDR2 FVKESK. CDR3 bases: TGTGCCAGCGGTAGAGGGCTCGCTGAAGCTTTCTTT. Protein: CASGRGLAEAFF.

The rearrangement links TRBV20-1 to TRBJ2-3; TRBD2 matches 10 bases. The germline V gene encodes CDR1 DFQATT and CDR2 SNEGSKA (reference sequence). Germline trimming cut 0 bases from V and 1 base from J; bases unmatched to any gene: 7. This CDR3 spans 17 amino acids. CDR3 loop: CSARDLRTSGGTDTQYF. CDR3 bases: TGCAGTGCTAGAGACCTGCGGACTAGCGGAGGCACAGATACGCAGTATTTT.